The entry that follows covers one T cell receptor beta chain sequence. This sample stems from a study of OX40 agonist ivuxolimab in advanced cancers. Across the whole study: With a range of 23 to 79, age averaged approximately 55 years, and nearly 85% were male.

Assay: immunoSEQ multiplex PCR; the TCRdb copy retains only in-frame clones and omits some. The table has 50,000 to 80,000 clones, approximately 85% seen once. CDR1 LNHDA and CDR2 SQIVND come from the germline V gene (reference sequence). The CDR3 covers 15 residues. J lost 7 bases, V lost 3 bases, and 8 bases had no gene match. The sample consisted of CD4+ or CD8+ T cells sorted from blood, taken in a trial of the OX40 agonist ivuxolimab. The rearrangement uses TRBV19 and TRBJ2-2; 7 nucleotides match TRBD1. The sequence was collected from an adult with an advanced solid tumor such as melanoma, head and neck, liver or kidney cancer. The CDR3 DNA reads as TGTGCCAGTAGTATGGTCAGGGGGACGAGCGGGGAGCTGTTTTTT. As protein: CASSMVRGTSGELFF.